This T cell receptor (beta chain) was sequenced in a study of cytomegalovirus exposure and HLA in healthy donors (dated 2017 in TCRdb). Turning to the overall study: An earlier analysis of 550 to 700 of the donors reported roughly 270 Gb of sequence data and more than 90 million unique TCR beta sequences from 150 million to 200 million T cells. An early release covering some 640 HLA-typed donors comprised about 290 gigabases of sequencing data and approximately 80 million unique TCR sequences. Of the approximately 400 genotyped donors, over 70% fell in the genetic ancestry cluster associated with self-reported Caucasian donors. The study was designed to test whether signatures of past pathogen exposure could be identified by cataloging public T cell receptors. The study used immunosequencing to profile the T cell repertoires of approximately 640 subjects and linked those repertoires to cytomegalovirus serostatus. Besides the first cohort of hundreds of subjects, a separate validation cohort made up of 120 different subjects was used. High-throughput TCR immunosequencing, statistical association of individual TCRs with disease status, and machine learning were combined to predict cytomegalovirus infection status. A later analysis re-analyzed previously published TCR beta repertoires from roughly 690 donors and added high-resolution HLA genotyping to study TCR occurrence patterns. Rather than drawing on any new phenotypic data, the later analysis identified candidate immune exposures from TCR beta sequences and the way those sequences occurred across donors. In an earlier analysis of a few hundred of the donors, high-throughput TCR beta sequencing was used to judge whether each TCR beta V gene segment behaved as functional or pseudogenic. Donor age, sex, ethnicity and CMV serostatus were collected together with the repertoire data. Genome-wide SNP genotypes for about 55% of the roughly 670 donors were used in a later genetic analysis, which treated that subset as a discovery cohort. Every repertoire in the discovery cohort had been generated on one and the same sequencing platform. HLA typing included class I and class II loci at four-digit resolution. Typing coverage differed by locus: A, B, C, DRB1 and DQB1 were typed in about 629-630 donors, DQA1 in 500 to 550, DPA1 in 600 to 610, and DPB1 in just under 490. Roughly five DR-DQ haplotypes were handled as single units for association and clustering, since linkage in the cohort was strong. Across some 400 genotyped donors of the cohort, an average of about 200,000 unique TCR beta nucleotide sequences per donor were sequenced, and 15% to 20% of those sequences were non-productive. Summary of the overall study and its limitations: Most TCR sequences were observed very rarely across donors, whereas some public TCRs were present in many individuals. Because HLA typing was missing for some donors at each locus, association tests included only the typed subset. It was suggested by the authors that the approach could potentially be generalized to other disease states and immunological phenotypes. When HLA alleles, especially DR and DQ, strongly co-occurred, TCR associations were difficult to assign to individual alleles. Roughly uniform sequencing depth across donors was assumed in presence/absence analyses, although this assumption may not hold. A later analysis reported that several top co-occurrence clusters appeared linked to parvovirus B19, influenza, CMV and Epstein-Barr virus. Broadly in line with IMGT annotations, most TCR beta V segments showed up in productive rearrangements about 87% or about 30% of the time in an earlier analysis of 587 of the donors. A further reported finding was that TCR beta sequences accurately predicted the HLA-A and HLA-B alleles for most subjects in the first cohort. In a later analysis, most CMV-associated TCR beta chains were found to appear HLA-restricted, with HLA associations seemingly driven largely by CMV exposure. Some IMGT-functional V segments, including TRBV6-2 and TRBV6-3, could not be distinguished by the 87-base-pair reads and were therefore excluded. In both the original and validation cohorts, the classifier was reported to diagnose cytomegalovirus status with high specificity and sensitivity. Compared with the roughly 670-donor mean, donors in an Asian-associated ancestry cluster had fewer N-insertions in productive TCRs, according to a later genetic analysis. In a later analysis, the rate of TCR association differed among HLA loci, with DRB1 alleles having the most associated TCRs and HLA-C alleles having the fewest. A later analysis associated 15,000 to 20,000 TCR beta sequences with specific HLA alleles at a false discovery rate of 0.05. Correlated functional status among segregating V segments might reflect linkage disequilibrium, but an unknown experimental factor could not be ruled out. A cluster of highly shared sequence variants was judged likely to represent a technical artifact of the sequencing pipeline. The study listed 170 or so TCR beta chains as associated with cytomegalovirus. A few of the identified cytomegalovirus-associated TCR beta chains were confirmed in vitro to be specific for cytomegalovirus antigens. CMV serostatus was the only immune exposure information available for the cohort. Roughly 15 rarely observed V segments, including chromosome 9 orphons, were excluded from the earlier analysis of a few hundred of the donors because counts were too low. This cohort had only TCR beta chains sequenced, and the lack of alpha or paired-chain data limited which features could be detected. In a later analysis, HLA-associated TCR beta chains were found to be more clonally expanded and to have lower generation probabilities than equally common non-associated chains. A later genetic analysis associated a missense DCLRE1C variant with V-gene and J-gene trimming of TCR beta chains, and an independent cohort replicated the association.

Libraries came from the immunoSEQ multiplex PCR assay. A mixture of 60 forward primers for TCR Vbeta segments and 13 reverse primers for TCR Jbeta segments was used in the multiplex PCR. The CDR3 region of rearranged TCR beta genes was amplified from genomic DNA with a multiplex PCR assay. The Illumina HiSeq System was used to sequence the amplified TCR beta libraries as 87-base-pair reads. The original methods were these. A later analysis tallied around 82 million unique TCR beta chains across the 666 repertoires, and around 12 million of those chains were shared by two or more donors. Raw reads were error-corrected and collapsed into unique sequences by a nearest-neighbor algorithm in which closely related sequences were merged to remove PCR and sequencing errors. V, D and J gene segments were assigned by aligning CDR3 sequences to IMGT reference sequences. For a sequence to be retained, a match of at least six nucleotides was required to both a V gene segment and a J gene segment. A rearrangement counted as productive if the CDR3 had no stop codons and remained in frame with V and J, and every other rearrangement counted as non-productive. CDR3 was defined according to IMGT convention as the region running from the second conserved V-encoded cysteine to the conserved J-encoded phenylalanine. The earlier analysis of approximately 590 of the donors excluded any sequence lacking an unambiguous match to a single V gene segment. An earlier analysis of under 750 of the donors called V segments functional above 56.7% productive rearrangements and segregating when the between-donor standard deviation exceeded 5%. To diagnose cytomegalovirus status from the catalog of TCR beta chain sequences, a statistical classification framework was built. A later analysis assigned V and J genes by comparing TCR nucleotide sequences with IMGT/GENE-DB human TR gene sequences. Using the TCRdist pipeline, a later analysis assigned CDR3 sequences along with most-parsimonious VDJ recombination scenarios. In a later analysis, every TCR beta chain was defined by the combination of its CDR3 amino acid sequence and its V-gene family, and reads without a unique V-gene family were dropped. As a way to deal with suspected cross-contamination and a sequencing artifact, a later analysis dropped roughly 620 nucleotide sequences that were highly shared and had low generation probability. In a later analysis, a clonal expansion index for each public chain was calculated from normalized within-repertoire ranks of inferred template counts. In a later analysis, generation probabilities were computed with a VDJ recombination model fitted to out-of-frame rearrangements, and the resulting probabilities were checked against IGoR. In a later analysis, TCR-TCR, TCR-HLA and TCR-CMV co-occurrence was scored with hypergeometric tests, and a repertoire-size bias correction was applied to TCR pairs. A later analysis estimated false discovery rates by permuting HLA or CMV assignments 20 times. In a later analysis, co-occurring TCRs were grouped using DBSCAN, with TCRdist sequence similarity added in when clustering inside HLA-allele-positive subsets. Co-occurrence clustering excluded repertoires with fewer than 30,000 or more than 120,000 public chains, plus five with anomalous nucleotide sharing. The table comes from immuneACCESS by way of TCRdb, which keeps in-frame sequences with V and J called. Part of the clones is missing from these tables; in studies checked, under half for an unresolved V gene and the rest for unknown reasons. That table furnishes V, J and clone size, whereas the DNA furnished D and trimming. The sample records fewer than 110,000 clones, around 73% of which are singletons. 6.5% to 8.5% of the sample comes from the top ten.

Note on this clone: Its antigen is not yet known. Base qualities were left out, and no much larger clone turns up one base away.

The cohort was made up of 500 to 850 healthy bone marrow donors. At the time of sampling, all cohort members were nominally healthy, though unrecorded immune exposures were likely present. The donor tested CMV seronegative, placing the donor among the approximately 360 seronegative members of the cohort. Each donor provided a peripheral blood sample, and peripheral blood mononuclear cells were used for TCR beta sequencing. The Qiagen DNeasy Blood Extraction Kit was used to extract genomic DNA from the blood cell samples. Inclusive of the bounding cysteine and phenylalanine, the CDR3 is 16 residues long. Here the CDR3 DNA is all that survives: 48 bases in frame from base 1. Germline trimming: 0 bases from V, 10 bases from J; junction bases outside gene matches: 13. Sequences MNHEY (CDR1) and SVGAGI (CDR2) are obtained from the germline V gene.

The clonotype was recovered from a man between 25 and 39 years old in good health and CMV-seronegative. Sequenced: PBMCs. The chain is assembled from TRBV6-5 and TRBJ1-1; 8 central nucleotides agree with TRBD1. The base sequence is TGTGCCAGCAGTTACTCGAAGGGGACAGGAACACGGATAGCTTTCTTT. Its protein product is CASSYSKGTGTRIAFF.